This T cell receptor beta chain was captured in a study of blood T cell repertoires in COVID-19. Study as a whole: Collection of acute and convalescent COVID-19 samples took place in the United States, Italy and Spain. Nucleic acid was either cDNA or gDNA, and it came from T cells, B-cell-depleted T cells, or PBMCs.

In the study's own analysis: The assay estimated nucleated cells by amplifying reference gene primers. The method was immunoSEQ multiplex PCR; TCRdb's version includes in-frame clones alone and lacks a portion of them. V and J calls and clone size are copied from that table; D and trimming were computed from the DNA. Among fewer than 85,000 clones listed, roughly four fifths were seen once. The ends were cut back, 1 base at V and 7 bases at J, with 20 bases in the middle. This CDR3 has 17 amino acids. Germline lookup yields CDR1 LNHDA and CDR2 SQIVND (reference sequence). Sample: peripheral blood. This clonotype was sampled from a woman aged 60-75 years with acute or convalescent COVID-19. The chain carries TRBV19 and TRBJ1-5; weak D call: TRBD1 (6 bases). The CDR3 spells CASSIVSLARGTQPQHF. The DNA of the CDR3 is TGTGCCAGTAGTATAGTATCTTTGGCCAGGGGTACCCAGCCCCAGCATTTT.